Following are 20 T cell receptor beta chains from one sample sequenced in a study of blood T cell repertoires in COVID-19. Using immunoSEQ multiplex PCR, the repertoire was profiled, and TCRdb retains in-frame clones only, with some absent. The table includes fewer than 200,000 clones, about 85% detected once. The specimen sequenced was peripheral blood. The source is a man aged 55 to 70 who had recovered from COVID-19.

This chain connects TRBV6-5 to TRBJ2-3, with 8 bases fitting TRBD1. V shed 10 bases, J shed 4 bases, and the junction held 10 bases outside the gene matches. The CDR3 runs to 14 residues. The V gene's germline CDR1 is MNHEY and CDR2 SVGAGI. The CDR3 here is CATANRGVADTQYF. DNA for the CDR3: TGTGCCACGGCTAACAGGGGGGTCGCAGATACGCAGTATTTT.

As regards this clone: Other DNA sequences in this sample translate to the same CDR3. CDR3 bases: TGTGCCAGCAGTTTTGGACAGGGGAACACCATATATTTT. As protein: CASSFGQGNTIYF. J is TRBJ1-3 and V is TRBV12-3 or TRBV12-4; TRBD1 aligns across 9 bases. The V segment lost 3 bases and the J segment 7 bases; nucleotides outside the gene matches: 1. The CDR3 spans 13 residues.

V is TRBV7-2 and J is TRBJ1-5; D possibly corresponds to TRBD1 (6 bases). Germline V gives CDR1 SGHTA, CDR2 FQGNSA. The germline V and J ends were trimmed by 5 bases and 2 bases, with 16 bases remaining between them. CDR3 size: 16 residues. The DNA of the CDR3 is TGTGCCAGCAGCCCACAGGGTCAGGTTGGCAATCAGCCCCAGCATTTT. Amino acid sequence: CASSPQGQVGNQPQHF.

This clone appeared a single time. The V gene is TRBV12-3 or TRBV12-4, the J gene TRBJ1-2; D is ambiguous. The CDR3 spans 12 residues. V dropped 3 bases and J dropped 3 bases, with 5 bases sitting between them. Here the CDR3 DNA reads TGTGCCAGCAGTTTGAGTCACTATGGCTACACCTTC. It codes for CASSLSHYGYTF.

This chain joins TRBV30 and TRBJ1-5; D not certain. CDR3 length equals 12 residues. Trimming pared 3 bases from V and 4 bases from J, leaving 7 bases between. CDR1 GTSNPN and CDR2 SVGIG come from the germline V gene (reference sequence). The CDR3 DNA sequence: TGTGCCTGGAGCCCAGATAATCAGCCCCAGCATTTT. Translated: CAWSPDNQPQHF.

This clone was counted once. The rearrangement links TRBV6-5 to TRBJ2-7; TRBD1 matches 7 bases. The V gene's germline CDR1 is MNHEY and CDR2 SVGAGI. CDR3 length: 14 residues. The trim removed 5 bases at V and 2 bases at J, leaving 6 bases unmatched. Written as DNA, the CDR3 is TGTGCCAGCAGTCCACGGGACAGAACCTACGAGCAGTACTTC. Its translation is CASSPRDRTYEQYF.

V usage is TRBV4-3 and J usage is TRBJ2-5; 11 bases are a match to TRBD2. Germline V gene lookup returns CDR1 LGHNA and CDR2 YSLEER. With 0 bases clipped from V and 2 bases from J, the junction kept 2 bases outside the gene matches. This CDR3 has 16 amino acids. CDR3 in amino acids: CASSQELAGGQETQYF. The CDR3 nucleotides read TGCGCCAGCAGCCAAGAGCTAGCGGGGGGACAAGAGACCCAGTACTTC.

In nucleotides, the CDR3 is TGTGCCAGCAGCTTAGACAGGGGAAGAGACGAGCAGTACTTC. Translation gives CASSLDRGRDEQYF. The gene calls are TRBV7-9 and TRBJ2-7; TRBD1 agrees at 7 bases. The V gene end was trimmed by 1 base and the J gene end by 5 bases; junction bases not matched to a gene: 5. The CDR3 has 14 amino acids. Germline CDR1 SEHNR, CDR2 FQNEAQ (reference sequence).

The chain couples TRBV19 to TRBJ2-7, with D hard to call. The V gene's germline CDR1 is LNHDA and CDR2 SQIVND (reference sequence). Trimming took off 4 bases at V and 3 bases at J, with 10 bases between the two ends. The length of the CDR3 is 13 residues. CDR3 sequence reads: CASSTNSGYEQYF. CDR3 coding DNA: TGTGCCAGTAGTACTAACTCGGGCTACGAGCAGTACTTC.

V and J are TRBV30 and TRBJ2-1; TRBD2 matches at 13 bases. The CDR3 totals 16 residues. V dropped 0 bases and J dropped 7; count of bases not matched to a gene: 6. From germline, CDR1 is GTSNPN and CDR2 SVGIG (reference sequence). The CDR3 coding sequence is TGTGCCTGGAGTGTCCCCCGGACTAGCGGGGGTAATGAGCAGTTCTTC. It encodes CAWSVPRTSGGNEQFF.

CDR3 coding DNA: TGTGCCAGCAGCCGAGACAGGGGGCTGTTTAACGAGCAGTACTTC. Translated, it gives CASSRDRGLFNEQYF. J is TRBJ2-7 and V is TRBV3-1 (or the pseudogene TRBV3-2); 10 bases line up with TRBD1. The CDR3 loop spans 15 amino acids. V was pared by 4 bases and J by 5 bases, with 8 bases of the junction left unmatched. Germline CDR1 is LGHDT and CDR2 is YNNKEL (reference sequence).

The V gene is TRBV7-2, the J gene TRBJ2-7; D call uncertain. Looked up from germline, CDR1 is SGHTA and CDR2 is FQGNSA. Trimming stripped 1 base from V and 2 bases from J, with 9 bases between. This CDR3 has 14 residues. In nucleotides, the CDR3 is TGTGCCAGCAGCTTAGAGCATCCTCCCTACGAGCAGTACTTC. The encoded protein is CASSLEHPPYEQYF.

DNA for the CDR3: TGCGCCAGCAGCCCTCATCACAGGGGATTCGAGCAGTACTTC. Amino acids: CASSPHHRGFEQYF. The V call is TRBV4-1, the J call TRBJ2-7; 7 bases match TRBD1. J was trimmed by 6 bases and V by 4 bases; bases with no gene match: 9. The CDR3 extends over 14 amino acids. Germline values: CDR1 MGHRA, CDR2 YSYEKL.

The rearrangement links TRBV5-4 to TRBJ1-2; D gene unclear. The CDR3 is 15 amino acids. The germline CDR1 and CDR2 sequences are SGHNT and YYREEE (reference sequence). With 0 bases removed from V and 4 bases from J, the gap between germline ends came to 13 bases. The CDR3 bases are TGTGCCAGCAGCTTGGCCATGGGAGGTAGCTATGGCTACACCTTC. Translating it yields CASSLAMGGSYGYTF.

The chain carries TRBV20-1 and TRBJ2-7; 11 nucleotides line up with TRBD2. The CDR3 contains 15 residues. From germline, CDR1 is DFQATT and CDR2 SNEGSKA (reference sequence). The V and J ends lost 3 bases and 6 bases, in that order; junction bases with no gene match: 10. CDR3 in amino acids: CSASGLAGGTGEQYF. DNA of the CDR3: TGCAGTGCTAGTGGTCTAGCGGGGGGTACGGGCGAGCAGTACTTC.

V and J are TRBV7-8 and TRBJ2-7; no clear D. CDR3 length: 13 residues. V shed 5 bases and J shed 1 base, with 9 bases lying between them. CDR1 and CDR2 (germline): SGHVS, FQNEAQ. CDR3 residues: CASSRLPSYEQYF. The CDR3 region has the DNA TGTGCCAGCAGCCGGCTACCTTCCTACGAGCAGTACTTC.

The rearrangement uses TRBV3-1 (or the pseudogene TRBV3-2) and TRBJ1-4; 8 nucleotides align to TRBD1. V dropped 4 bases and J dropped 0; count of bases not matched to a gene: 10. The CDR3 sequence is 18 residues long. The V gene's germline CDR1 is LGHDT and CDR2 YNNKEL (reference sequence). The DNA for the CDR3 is TGTGCCAGCAGCCCTCGTTTTCCGACAGGGGCAACTAATGAAAAACTGTTTTTT. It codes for CASSPRFPTGATNEKLFF.

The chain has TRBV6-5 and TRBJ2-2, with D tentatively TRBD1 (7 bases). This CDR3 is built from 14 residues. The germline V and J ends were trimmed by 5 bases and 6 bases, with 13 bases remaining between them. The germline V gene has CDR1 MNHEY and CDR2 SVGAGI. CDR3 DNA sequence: TGTGCCAGCAGTCCAACAGGGGAGGCCGGGGAGCTGTTTTTT. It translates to CASSPTGEAGELFF.

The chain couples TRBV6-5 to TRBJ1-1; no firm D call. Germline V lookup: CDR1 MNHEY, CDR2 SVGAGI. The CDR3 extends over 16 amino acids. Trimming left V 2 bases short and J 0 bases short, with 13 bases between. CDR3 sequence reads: CASSYRREHMNTEAFF. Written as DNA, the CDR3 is TGTGCCAGCAGTTACCGCCGGGAACACATGAACACTGAAGCTTTCTTT.

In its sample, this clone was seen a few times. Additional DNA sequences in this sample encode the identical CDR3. The CDR3 loop reads CASSIQQGISETQYF. CDR3 bases: TGTGCCAGTAGTATTCAACAGGGTATCTCGGAGACCCAGTACTTC. The chain couples TRBV19 to TRBJ2-5, with a possible D match to TRBD1 (6 bases). Looked up from germline, CDR1 is LNHDA and CDR2 is SQIVND (reference sequence). The CDR3 sequence is 15 residues long. The V and J ends lost 3 bases and 5 bases respectively, with 16 bases between them.